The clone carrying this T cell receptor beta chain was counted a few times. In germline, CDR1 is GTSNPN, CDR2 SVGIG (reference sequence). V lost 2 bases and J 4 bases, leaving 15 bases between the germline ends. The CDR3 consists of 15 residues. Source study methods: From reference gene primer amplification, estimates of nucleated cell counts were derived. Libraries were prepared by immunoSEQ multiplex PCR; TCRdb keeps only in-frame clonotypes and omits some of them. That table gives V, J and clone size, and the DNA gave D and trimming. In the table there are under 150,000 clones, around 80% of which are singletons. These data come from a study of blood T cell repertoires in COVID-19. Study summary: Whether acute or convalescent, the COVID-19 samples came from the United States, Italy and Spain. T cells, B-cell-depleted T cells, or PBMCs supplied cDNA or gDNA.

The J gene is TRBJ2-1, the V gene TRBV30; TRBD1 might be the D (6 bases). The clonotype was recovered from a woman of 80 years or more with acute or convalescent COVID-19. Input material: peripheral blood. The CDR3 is CAWSTQGKAYNEQFF. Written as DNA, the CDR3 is TGTGCCTGGAGTACACAGGGTAAGGCATACAATGAGCAGTTCTTC.